These 25 T cell receptor beta chains came from one sample sequenced in a study of T cell repertoires in cytomegalovirus infection. TCRdb recomputed calls from the reads with MiXCR, one row per CDR3 protein. The data contain a few hundred thousand distinct CDR3 sequences, 15% to 20% of them singletons. Sequencing was performed on PBMCs. These receptors all come from a human donor in good health (CMV status not recorded). Some clones in this sample may be carry-over from other donors' samples.

This clonotype has a count of ten or more. V gene TRBV7-8 combines with J gene TRBJ2-1; D is undetermined. With 1 base removed from V and 8 bases from J, the gap between germline ends came to 6 bases. The CDR3 sequence is 12 residues long. Germline CDR1 SGHVS, CDR2 FQNEAQ. This CDR3 reads CASSLGRDEQFF. CDR3 DNA sequence: TGTGCCAGCAGCTTAGGGAGAGATGAGCAGTTCTTC.

This chain joins TRBV29-1 and TRBJ2-1; either TRBD1 or TRBD2 may fit D (5 bases each). In germline, CDR1 is SQVTM, CDR2 ANQGSEA. CDR3 size: 14 residues. Trimming removed 7 bases at V and 5 bases at J, with 18 bases between. The CDR3 spells CSAVGLAGNNEQFF. The CDR3 DNA reads as TGCAGCGCCGTGGGGCTAGCAGGGAACAATGAGCAGTTCTTC.

V is TRBV20-1 and J is TRBJ1-1, with a tentative D call TRBD1 (6 bases). The V end lost 6 bases, the J end lost 11 bases, and 19 bases lay between the germline ends. The CDR3 covers 12 residues. The V gene's germline CDR1 is DFQATT and CDR2 SNEGSKA (reference sequence). CDR3 sequence: CSAPVGGGRAFF. DNA of the CDR3: TGCAGTGCCCCGGTGGGGGGCGGGAGGGCTTTCTTT.

V is TRBV29-1 and J is TRBJ1-5; no clear D gene. CDR3 size: 16 residues. Germline V gene sequence: CDR1 SQVTM, CDR2 ANQGSEA. The CDR3 region has the DNA TGCAGACCGCCCCGTCAAGCCCCATATAGCAATCAGCCCCAGCATTTT. Residues: CRPPRQAPYSNQPQHF.

This clonotype was found many times. The chain recombines TRBV6-1 with TRBJ1-5; D ambiguous. The V gene's germline CDR1 is MNHNS and CDR2 SASEGT. The ends were cut back, 1 base at V and 2 bases at J, with 12 bases in the middle. This CDR3 has 16 amino acids. CDR3 region: CASSEDLRGGNQPQHF. The CDR3 DNA is TGTGCCAGCAGTGAAGATCTACGAGGTGGCAATCAGCCCCAGCATTTT.

This clonotype was seen a few times. The gene calls are TRBV6-2 or TRBV6-3 and TRBJ2-7; no clear D gene. Trimming stripped 8 bases from V and 2 bases from J, with 13 bases between. CDR1 MNHEY and CDR2 SVGEGT come from the germline V gene. This CDR3 has 13 amino acids. This chain's CDR3 is CASGTDTTYEQYF. The CDR3 DNA is TGTGCCAGCGGAACGGATACAACCTACGAGCAGTACTTC.

This clonotype was observed a handful of times. The V gene is TRBV18, the J gene TRBJ2-3, with 9 bases matching TRBD2. The V segment lost 3 bases and the J segment 1 base; nucleotides outside the gene matches: 5. Germline CDR1 KGHSH, CDR2 LQKENI. The CDR3 is 16 residues long. CDR3 region: CASSPPRGGGTDTQYF. DNA of the CDR3: TGTGCCAGCTCACCCCCGCGGGGGGGAGGCACAGATACGCAGTATTTT.

This clonotype came up a few times. This chain connects TRBV2 to TRBJ1-2; D is ambiguous. The V gene lost 6 bases and the J gene lost 4 bases, with 21 bases spanning the gap. The CDR3 spans 16 residues. The V gene's germline CDR1 is SNHLY and CDR2 FYNNEI. The CDR3 here is CASSGPNSGNFYGYTF. The CDR3 DNA reads TGTGCCAGCAGCGGACCGAACTCCGGGAACTTCTATGGCTACACCTTC.

CDR3 amino acids: CAFRARGLTDTQYF. The CDR3 DNA follows: TGTGCCTTTCGGGCCCGCGGACTCACAGATACGCAGTATTTT. This chain joins TRBV30 and TRBJ2-3; D possibly corresponds to TRBD2 (5 bases). Germline values: CDR1 GTSNPN, CDR2 SVGIG (reference sequence). The CDR3 loop spans 14 amino acids. V shed 7 bases and J shed 2 bases, with 16 bases lying between them. Supplemented by reference TRBV30 and TRBJ2-3, the full variable domain reads SQTIHQWPATLVQPVGSPLSLECTVEGTSNPNLYWYRQAAGRGLQLLFYSVGIGQISSEVPQNLSASRPQDRQFILSSKKLLLSDSGFYLCAFRARGLTDTQYFGPGTRLTVL.

This clonotype was seen many times. The chain has TRBV7-9 and TRBJ2-7; 15 nucleotides line up with TRBD2. This CDR3 region has 18 residues. Germline V gene data show CDR1 as SEHNR and CDR2 as FQNEAQ (reference sequence). Trimming removed 1 base from V and 0 bases from J; junction bases left unmatched: 4. The CDR3 DNA is TGTGCCAGCAGCTTAGATGGACTAGCGGGGGGGCCCTCCTACGAGCAGTACTTC. This translates into CASSLDGLAGGPSYEQYF.

In this sample, this clonotype turned up a few times. This rearrangement joins TRBV2 to TRBJ1-4, with D possibly TRBD1 on 6 matching bases. V lost 4 bases and J 8 bases, leaving 23 bases between the germline ends. CDR3 size: 17 residues. Germline CDR1 is SNHLY and CDR2 is FYNNEI. DNA of the CDR3: TGTGCCAGCAGTGTCGAGACAGGTTCCGGGGTCGGGGAAAAACTGTTTTTT. It encodes CASSVETGSGVGEKLFF.

This clonotype showed up many times. CDR3 protein: CASSRLFSQVAPLYNEQFF. The CDR3 bases are TGTGCCAGCAGCCGCTTGTTCTCTCAGGTAGCCCCCCTCTACAATGAGCAGTTCTTC. The rearrangement joins TRBV7-9 to TRBJ2-1; no clear D gene. Germline V gives CDR1 SEHNR, CDR2 FQNEAQ (reference sequence). V lost 5 bases and J lost 3, with 26 bases in between. This CDR3 is 19 amino acids long. The full variable domain, its missing parts supplied by reference TRBV7-9 and TRBJ2-1, is DTGVSQNPRHKITKRGQNVTFRCDPISEHNRLYWYRQTLGQGPEFLTYFQNEAQLEKSRLLSDRFSAERPKGSFSTLEIQRTEQGDSAMYLCASSRLFSQVAPLYNEQFFGPGTRLTVL.

The table lists this clonotype with many counts. The chain recombines TRBV7-4 with TRBJ1-3, with unresolved D. Germline V gene lookup returns CDR1 SGHVT and CDR2 SQSDAQ. The CDR3 runs 17 residues. V was trimmed by 2 bases and J by 1 base, leaving 15 bases between them. CDR3 protein: CASSLTGYQISGNTIYF. The DNA for the CDR3 is TGTGCCAGCAGCTTAACGGGCTATCAGATTTCTGGAAACACCATATATTTT.

This clonotype was recorded at least ten times. The chain employs TRBV7-2 and TRBJ2-7; TRBD1 is a possible D gene (5 bases). This CDR3 region has 14 residues. V lost 2 bases, J lost 9 bases, and 17 bases lay in between. CDR1 is SGHTA, CDR2 FQGNSA, per germline. Written as DNA, the CDR3 is TGTGCCAGCAGCTTACGAGACTCAACAAGGGGGCAGTACTTC. It specifies CASSLRDSTRGQYF.

There are many counts of this clonotype. The chain combines TRBV7-2 with TRBJ2-1; the match to TRBD2 covers 13 bases. V gave up 8 bases and J gave up 6 bases; unmatched junction bases: 1. Per the germline V gene, CDR1 is SGHTA and CDR2 is FQGNSA. The CDR3 totals 13 residues. The CDR3, as DNA: TGTGCCAGCGGGACTAGCGGGACCAATGAGCAGTTCTTC. Its protein product is CASGTSGTNEQFF.

This clonotype has at least ten counts. The chain links TRBV29-1 to TRBJ1-1, with D possibly TRBD1 on 5 matching bases. V dropped 1 base and J dropped 2 bases, with 11 bases sitting between them. CDR1 and CDR2 (germline): SQVTM, ANQGSEA. This CDR3 has 14 residues. CDR3 protein: CSVEGGRINTEAFF. The CDR3 DNA sequence: TGCAGCGTTGAAGGGGGCAGAATAAACACTGAAGCTTTCTTT. Drawing the rest from reference TRBV29-1 and TRBJ1-1, the complete variable domain is SAVISQKPSRDICQRGTSLTIQCQVDSQVTMMFWYRQQPGQSLTLIATANQGSEATYESGFVIDKFPISRPNLTFSTLTVSNMSPEDSSIYLCSVEGGRINTEAFFGQGTRLTVV.

Here the CDR3 reads CSVGHQSTDTQYF. The CDR3 DNA reads TGCAGCGTGGGACACCAGAGCACAGATACGCAGTATTTT. This sequence joins TRBV29-1 and TRBJ2-3; tentatively, D is TRBD1 (6 bases). The length of the CDR3 is 13 residues. Between the trimmed V and J ends, which lost 6 bases and 0 bases, there was a span of 10 bases. Germline lookup yields CDR1 SQVTM and CDR2 ANQGSEA.

This clonotype occurred many times. This sequence joins TRBV6-1 and TRBJ2-7; no clear D gene. Germline V gene lookup returns CDR1 MNHNS and CDR2 SASEGT. CDR3 length equals 15 residues. Trimming stripped 7 bases from V and 3 bases from J, with 19 bases between. The CDR3: CASIRTIGQYYEQYF. CDR3 in DNA: TGTGCCAGCATCAGAACAATTGGGCAGTACTACGAGCAGTACTTC.

The table lists this clonotype with a few counts. V usage is TRBV20-1 and J usage is TRBJ1-1; 10 bases map to TRBD1. The CDR3 is made up of 13 amino acids. The V and J ends lost 8 bases and 5 bases, in that order; junction bases with no gene match: 8. In germline, CDR1 is DFQATT, CDR2 SNEGSKA (reference sequence). CDR3: CSPGTGVWTEAFF. The CDR3 region has the DNA TGCAGTCCCGGGACAGGGGTATGGACTGAAGCTTTCTTT.

This clonotype was observed a handful of times. The gene calls are TRBV12-3 or TRBV12-4 and TRBJ2-7; 10 bases map to TRBD2. The CDR3 has 16 residues. After removal of 7 bases from V and 2 bases from J, the junction contained 11 bases not matched to a gene. CDR3 DNA sequence: TGTGCCAGCACTCCTTCCGGACTAGCGGTCCCCTACGAGCAGTACTTC. This encodes CASTPSGLAVPYEQYF.

The J gene is TRBJ2-1, the V gene TRBV10-2; perhaps TRBD2 as D (5 bases). Germline values: CDR1 WSHSY, CDR2 SAAADI. V was shortened by 3 bases and J by 3 bases, with 15 bases between the two germline ends. The CDR3 loop spans 16 amino acids. CDR3 amino acids: CASSDQDSPIYNEQFF. CDR3 DNA: TGCGCCAGCAGTGACCAGGACTCCCCCATCTACAATGAGCAGTTCTTC.

This clonotype was seen many times. The rearrangement joins TRBV7-9 to TRBJ2-5, with a tentative D call TRBD2 (5 bases). The CDR3 sequence is 13 residues long. V shed 5 bases and J shed 5 bases, with 12 bases lying between them. Germline loops: CDR1 SEHNR, CDR2 FQNEAQ (reference sequence). The DNA for the CDR3 is TGTGCCAGCAGCCAAGAGGGCGCGGAGACCCAGTACTTC. This sequence encodes CASSQEGAETQYF.

The sample holds a few counts of this clonotype. The chain couples TRBV5-4 to TRBJ2-1, with D perhaps TRBD2 (6 bases). From germline, CDR1 is SGHNT and CDR2 YYREEE (reference sequence). Trimming took 0 bases from V and 9 from J, leaving 10 bases between them. The CDR3 runs 13 residues. In nucleotides, the CDR3 is TGTGCCAGCAGCTTGGATCTGGGGGGTGAGCAGTTCTTC. Translated: CASSLDLGGEQFF.

In this sample, this clonotype turned up a few times. V and J are TRBV20-1 and TRBJ1-5, with a weak D call TRBD1 (5 bases). Trimming cost V 0 bases and J 7 bases, with 13 bases left between them. CDR3 length equals 14 residues. The germline CDR1 and CDR2 sequences are DFQATT and SNEGSKA (reference sequence). This CDR3 is CSARDRRGGQPQHF. The CDR3 bases are TGCAGTGCTAGAGATAGAAGGGGTGGGCAGCCCCAGCATTTT.

Concerning this clonotype: It may be a read error: a sequence one base away is much more abundant. V usage is TRBV7-2 and J usage is TRBJ1-2; tentative D call: TRBD1 (6 bases). This CDR3 region has 14 residues. Germline lookup yields CDR1 SGHTA and CDR2 FQGNSA. CDR3 sequence (DNA): TGTGGCAGCAGCCTAGGAGGGGGTGGAACTGGCTACACCTTC. Translation gives CGSSLGGGGTGYTF.